Shown below are 23 T cell receptor beta chains from a single sample sequenced in a study of shared T cell receptors in the human thymus. Sequencing was performed with immunoSEQ multiplex PCR; in TCRdb, only in-frame clones are kept and a portion is missing. The table records under 700,000 clones, 78% of them present only once. The same data also went into a second study, on human thymus T cells.

Material: thymocytes. Receptor source: a boy in the first two years of life with a congenital heart defect.

The chain uses TRBV27 and TRBJ2-1; 7 positions match TRBD1. The V segment lost 6 bases and the J segment 0 bases; nucleotides outside the gene matches: 5. CDR1 is MNHEY, CDR2 SMNVEV, per germline (reference sequence). The CDR3 is made up of 15 amino acids. CDR3 sequence: CASRPGGGSYNEQFF. The DNA for the CDR3 is TGTGCCAGCAGGCCAGGGGGTGGCTCCTACAATGAGCAGTTCTTC.

The CDR3 region is CASSVGLAGGLPFADTQYF. In DNA, the CDR3 is TGTGCCAGCAGCGTCGGACTAGCGGGAGGGCTTCCTTTCGCAGATACGCAGTATTTT. The chain employs TRBV9 and TRBJ2-3, with TRBD2 matching over 15 bases. CDR1 and CDR2 (germline): SGDLS, YYNGEE. The CDR3 totals 19 residues. With 2 bases clipped from V and 4 bases from J, the junction kept 11 bases outside the gene matches. Drawing the rest from reference TRBV9 and TRBJ2-3, the complete variable domain is DSGVTQTPKHLITATGQRVTLRCSPRSGDLSVYWYQQSLDQGLQFLIQYYNGEERAKGNILERFSAQQFPDLHSELNLSSLELGDSALYFCASSVGLAGGLPFADTQYFGPGTRLTVL.

The V gene is TRBV29-1, the J gene TRBJ1-1; maybe TRBD1 (5 bases). The CDR3 consists of 13 residues. Germline V gives CDR1 SQVTM, CDR2 ANQGSEA. The CDR3 sequence is CGGGRDYFTEAFF. The CDR3 region has the DNA TGCGGGGGGGGTCGGGATTATTTCACTGAAGCTTTCTTT.

V gene TRBV15 combines with J gene TRBJ2-7, with D tentatively TRBD1 (6 bases). This CDR3 has 15 amino acids. Germline lookup yields CDR1 LNHNV and CDR2 YYDKDF (reference sequence). V was clipped by 0 bases and J by 3 bases, with 12 bases between them. CDR3 nucleotides: TGTGCCACCAGCAGAGAAGTGGCCAGGGGCTACGAGCAGTACTTC. As protein: CATSREVARGYEQYF.

The chain has TRBV28 and TRBJ1-1; possible D gene TRBD1, 5 bases. Per the germline V gene, CDR1 is MDHEN and CDR2 is SYDVKM. Trimming took off 6 bases at V and 1 base at J, with 9 bases between the two ends. The CDR3 loop spans 13 amino acids. CDR3 amino acids: CASSDRGNTEAFF. The CDR3 bases are TGTGCCAGCAGCGACAGAGGGAACACTGAAGCTTTCTTT.

A single count supports this clone. The rearrangement uses TRBV5-1 and TRBJ2-7; tentatively, D is TRBD1 (6 bases). V gave up 1 base and J gave up 2 bases, with 10 bases separating them. The germline CDR1 and CDR2 sequences are SGHRS and YFSETQ. The CDR3 is made up of 14 amino acids. CDR3 region: CASSLSDRPYEQYF. CDR3 bases: TGCGCCAGCAGCTTGTCGGACAGACCCTACGAGCAGTACTTC.

The gene calls are TRBV28 and TRBJ1-1; possible D gene TRBD1, 5 bases. Germline V gene sequence: CDR1 MDHEN, CDR2 SYDVKM. CDR3 length: 14 amino acids. The ends were cut back, 1 base at V and 3 bases at J, with 9 bases in the middle. The CDR3 coding sequence is TGTGCCAGCAGTTTATCGGGGGTTTACACTGAAGCTTTCTTT. Amino acids: CASSLSGVYTEAFF.

This sequence joins TRBV5-4 and TRBJ2-1, with D possibly TRBD2 on 5 matching bases. The CDR3 loop spans 13 amino acids. V shed 5 bases and J shed 4 bases, with 10 bases lying between them. Germline loops: CDR1 SGHNT, CDR2 YYREEE (reference sequence). This chain's CDR3 is CASSRSGYNEQFF. The CDR3 coding sequence is TGTGCCAGCAGTCGGAGCGGATACAATGAGCAGTTCTTC.

The J gene is TRBJ2-5, the V gene TRBV2, with TRBD1 identical over 7 bases. V was pared by 5 bases and J by 1 base, with 7 bases of the junction left unmatched. The CDR3 contains 15 residues. Germline V gene sequence: CDR1 SNHLY, CDR2 FYNNEI. Here the CDR3 reads CASSRLPGGQETQYF. In DNA form, the CDR3 reads TGTGCCAGCAGTCGCCTGCCAGGGGGCCAAGAGACCCAGTACTTC. Drawing the rest from reference TRBV2 and TRBJ2-5, the complete variable domain is EPEVTQTPSHQVTQMGQEVILRCVPISNHLYFYWYRQILGQKVEFLVSFYNNEISEKSEIFDDQFSVERPDGSNFTLKIRSTKLEDSAMYFCASSRLPGGQETQYFGPGTRLLVL.

This clone was seen just once. V and J are TRBV7-9 and TRBJ2-1, with D possibly being TRBD2 (6 bases). The germline CDR1 and CDR2 sequences are SEHNR and FQNEAQ (reference sequence). V was trimmed by 5 bases and J by 2 bases, leaving 16 bases between them. This CDR3 spans 16 amino acids. For the CDR3, the DNA is TGTGCCAGCAGCGCCAGCACTAGCAGGACCTACAATGAGCAGTTCTTC. This translates into CASSASTSRTYNEQFF.

Only one count was recorded for this clone. J is TRBJ1-2 and V is TRBV30, with 7 positions matching TRBD1. This CDR3 contains 17 residues. Trimming took 2 bases from V and 7 from J; bases not matched to a gene: 19. Per the germline V gene, CDR1 is GTSNPN and CDR2 is SVGIG (reference sequence). This CDR3 is CAWSLKGQPPNYRGYTF. CDR3 nucleotide sequence: TGTGCCTGGAGTCTCAAGGGACAGCCCCCGAATTATCGTGGCTACACCTTC.

Turning to this clone: Other DNA sequences in the sample encode the same CDR3. The CDR3 region is CASSLGADQETQYF. CDR3 sequence (DNA): TGCGCCAGCAGCTTGGGGGCCGACCAAGAGACCCAGTACTTC. This rearrangement joins TRBV5-1 to TRBJ2-5; D unresolved. Per the germline V gene, CDR1 is SGHRS and CDR2 is YFSETQ. There are 14 residues in the CDR3. Trimming stripped 0 bases from V and 0 bases from J, with 6 bases between.

CDR3 sequence reads: CASSRSSGAYNEQFF. In nucleotides, the CDR3 is TGTGCCAGCAGCCGATCTAGCGGGGCCTACAATGAGCAGTTCTTC. The chain couples TRBV6-4 to TRBJ2-1; TRBD2 matches at 9 bases. The CDR3 sequence is 15 residues long. Germline CDR1 and CDR2: MRHNA and SNTAGT. Losses at the gene ends were 6 bases for V and 2 bases for J; bases not matched to a gene: 5.

V and J are TRBV6-5 and TRBJ2-7; D gene unclear. With 5 bases removed from V and 6 bases from J, the gap between germline ends came to 8 bases. Germline V lookup: CDR1 MNHEY, CDR2 SVGAGI. The CDR3 length is 11 residues. CDR3 nucleotides: TGTGCCAGCAGTGCGAGACTCGAGCAGTACTTC. Protein product: CASSARLEQYF.

This chain links TRBV6-5 with TRBJ2-7; 7 positions agree with TRBD1. This CDR3 comprises 11 residues. J was trimmed by 10 bases and V by 4 bases; bases with no gene match: 4. The germline gives CDR1 MNHEY, CDR2 SVGAGI. CDR3 in DNA: TGTGCCAGCAGTTCCTGGGACAGACAGTACTTC. This encodes CASSSWDRQYF.

The CDR3 spells CAISIQNPGTEAFF. For the CDR3, the DNA is TGTGCCATCAGCATACAGAACCCAGGGACTGAAGCTTTCTTT. This chain joins TRBV10-3 and TRBJ1-1; tentative D call: TRBD1 (5 bases). The CDR3 contains 14 residues. The V gene's germline CDR1 is ENHRY and CDR2 SYGVKD. V dropped 6 bases and J dropped 5 bases, with 16 bases sitting between them.

V is TRBV27 and J is TRBJ1-1; possibly TRBD1 for D (6 bases). Germline CDR1 is MNHEY and CDR2 is SMNVEV (reference sequence). The CDR3 has 13 amino acids. Trimming stripped 7 bases from V and 1 base from J, with 10 bases between. The CDR3 bases are TGTGCCAGCACAACAGGGCCGAACACTGAAGCTTTCTTT. It is translated as CASTTGPNTEAFF.

V is TRBV4-3 and J is TRBJ2-7; 7 bases agree with TRBD1. The germline gives CDR1 LGHNA, CDR2 YSLEER. The V gene end was trimmed by 5 bases and the J gene end by 7 bases; junction bases not matched to a gene: 11. The CDR3 extends over 14 amino acids. CDR3 amino acids: CASSAQQGSGEQYF. The DNA of the CDR3 is TGCGCCAGCAGCGCACAACAGGGGTCAGGGGAGCAGTACTTC.

The rearrangement uses TRBV9 and TRBJ2-3; 8 bases map to TRBD2. Germline CDR1 reads SGDLS; CDR2 reads YYNGEE. Germline trimming cut 3 bases from V and 3 bases from J; bases unmatched to any gene: 6. The CDR3 has 15 residues. This CDR3 reads CASSAASGPTDTQYF. As DNA, the CDR3 is TGTGCCAGCAGCGCCGCTAGCGGGCCGACAGATACGCAGTATTTT.

V is TRBV27 and J is TRBJ2-2, with TRBD2 matching 7 bases. The CDR3 totals 18 residues. In germline, CDR1 is MNHEY, CDR2 SMNVEV (reference sequence). Losses at the gene ends were 3 bases for V and 0 bases for J; bases not matched to a gene: 10. DNA for the CDR3: TGTGCCAGCAGTTTGACGGGACTACTAGCGACGAACACCGGGGAGCTGTTTTTT. It codes for CASSLTGLLATNTGELFF.

J is TRBJ1-1 and V is TRBV14; 12 bases match TRBD1. After removal of 4 bases from V and 5 bases from J, the junction contained 8 bases not matched to a gene. The CDR3 totals 16 residues. Germline V gene sequence: CDR1 SGHDN, CDR2 FVKESK. The CDR3 sequence: CASSLGTGGKRTEAFF. Here the CDR3 DNA reads TGTGCCAGCAGCCTAGGGACAGGGGGCAAGAGGACTGAAGCTTTCTTT.

V is TRBV25-1 and J is TRBJ1-2; D ambiguous. V was pared by 6 bases and J by 8 bases, with 19 bases between. The germline V gene has CDR1 MGHDK and CDR2 SYGVNS. This CDR3 comprises 14 residues. The CDR3 sequence is CASSPLPSLRGYTF. CDR3 bases: TGTGCCAGCAGCCCACTCCCCTCCCTCCGGGGCTACACCTTC.

The chain employs TRBV2 and TRBJ2-5, with D tentatively TRBD1 (6 bases). The CDR3 spans 15 residues. V lost 3 bases and J 6 bases, leaving 17 bases between the germline ends. The germline V gene has CDR1 SNHLY and CDR2 FYNNEI. CDR3 region: CASSEVTGSGKTQYF. Written as DNA, the CDR3 is TGTGCCAGCAGTGAGGTTACAGGGTCGGGGAAGACCCAGTACTTC.